Sequencing of this T cell receptor beta chain was carried out in a study of blood T cell repertoires in COVID-19. Looking at the study overall: PBMCs, B-cell-depleted T cells, or T cells provided the cDNA or gDNA that made up the material.

CDR1 and CDR2 from the germline V gene are LGHNA and YSLEER. V gave up 4 bases and J gave up 2 bases; unmatched junction bases: 2. This CDR3 is 14 amino acids long. Sequenced by immunoSEQ multiplex PCR; TCRdb stores in-frame clones only, minus some. The profile shows fewer than 50,000 clones, roughly 74% of them singletons. Source material: peripheral blood. The TCR sequence derives from a man between 65 and 79 years old with COVID-19, enrolled during active disease. The chain is built from TRBV4-3 and TRBJ1-2; 9 bases map to TRBD1. The DNA for the CDR3 is TGCGCCAGCAGCCCGGGACAGGGAAACTATGGCTACACCTTC. Its protein is CASSPGQGNYGYTF.